The 2 T cell receptor beta chains below come from one sample, sequenced in a study of blood T cell repertoires in COVID-19. Profiling relied on immunoSEQ multiplex PCR, and the TCRdb table lists in-frame clones only, not all of them. The table includes more than 350,000 clones, 75% to 90% detected once. Sequenced material: PBMCs or T cells enriched from blood (not recorded which). The receptor set was obtained from a man younger than 35 who had recovered from COVID-19.

The V call is TRBV5-1, the J call TRBJ2-3, with D possibly being TRBD2 (5 bases). The V end was cut by 1 base, the J end by 2 bases, with 8 bases between. The germline CDR1 and CDR2 sequences are SGHRS and YFSETQ. The CDR3 loop spans 14 amino acids. CDR3 amino acids: CASSLLRATDTQYF. In nucleotides, the CDR3 is TGCGCCAGCAGCTTGTTGCGGGCCACAGATACGCAGTATTTT.

This chain uses TRBV9 with TRBJ1-2; D is unresolved. Germline V gene data show CDR1 as SGDLS and CDR2 as YYNGEE. The CDR3 spans 15 residues. V lost 4 bases and J 2 bases, leaving 15 bases between the germline ends. For the CDR3, the DNA is TGTGCCAGCAGCCCTCACCGAACACCCAACTATGGCTACACCTTC. As protein: CASSPHRTPNYGYTF.